The 9 T cell receptor beta chains given below trace back to one sample, sequenced in a study of blood T cell repertoires in COVID-19. Generated by immunoSEQ multiplex PCR, the TCRdb table keeps only in-frame clones and is missing some. The profile shows around 140,000 clones, roughly 91% of them singletons. The specimen sequenced was peripheral blood. The receptors stem from a man aged 55 to 69 with COVID-19, enrolled during active disease.

The chain carries TRBV5-4 and TRBJ2-2; D unclear. V was clipped by 0 bases and J by 1 base, with 4 bases between them. The CDR3 covers 14 residues. CDR1 is SGHNT and CDR2 is YYREEE in the germline V gene (reference sequence). In DNA form, the CDR3 reads TGTGCCAGCAGCTTGGTAGAGAACACCGGGGAGCTGTTTTTT. It is translated as CASSLVENTGELFF.

The gene calls are TRBV3-1 (or the pseudogene TRBV3-2) and TRBJ1-2; maybe TRBD1 (6 bases). CDR1 is LGHDT and CDR2 is YNNKEL in the germline V gene (reference sequence). Trimming took 0 bases from V and 8 from J, leaving 16 bases between them. The CDR3 spans 15 residues. The CDR3 sequence is CASSQDRDNPWGYTF. CDR3 DNA sequence: TGTGCCAGCAGCCAAGACCGGGACAACCCGTGGGGCTACACCTTC.

The chain employs TRBV7-3 and TRBJ2-1, with TRBD1 matching over 10 bases. The CDR3 has 13 residues. The junction had 1 base not matched to a gene; V was cut back by 2 bases and J by 9 bases. The germline V gene encodes CDR1 SGHTA and CDR2 FQGTGA. CDR3 sequence: CASSLGTGVEQFF. For the CDR3, the DNA is TGTGCCAGCAGCTTAGGGACAGGGGTTGAGCAGTTCTTC. Looking up the rest from reference TRBV7-3 and TRBJ2-1 gives the full variable domain: GAGVSQTPSNKVTEKGKYVELRCDPISGHTALYWYRQSLGQGPEFLIYFQGTGAADDSGLPNDRFFAVRPEGSVSTLKIQRTERGDSAVYLCASSLGTGVEQFFGPGTRLTVL.

This rearrangement joins TRBV3-1 (or the pseudogene TRBV3-2) to TRBJ1-6; D is uncertain. Trimming stripped 3 bases from V and 6 bases from J, with 6 bases between. CDR1 LGHDT and CDR2 YNNKEL come from the germline V gene (reference sequence). This CDR3 region has 13 residues. In nucleotides, the CDR3 is TGTGCCAGCAGCCAGTCTATTAATTCACCCCTCCACTTT. Its translation: CASSQSINSPLHF.

The count of this clone is one. This chain connects TRBV5-5 to TRBJ1-5; 9 bases line up with TRBD1. From germline, CDR1 is SGHKS and CDR2 YYEKEE (reference sequence). Germline trimming cut 4 bases from V and 3 bases from J; bases unmatched to any gene: 8. The CDR3 contains 16 residues. In DNA form, the CDR3 reads TGTGCCAGCAGCCCACAGGGGGCCGCATTCAATCAGCCCCAGCATTTT. Encoded protein: CASSPQGAAFNQPQHF.

J is TRBJ1-4 and V is TRBV2; a weak D match, TRBD1 (5 bases). The ends were cut back, 1 base at V and 5 bases at J, with 8 bases in the middle. CDR1 and CDR2 from the germline V gene are SNHLY and FYNNEI. The length of the CDR3 is 14 residues. CDR3 DNA sequence: TGTGCCAGCAGTGAAGACAGGCAGAATGAAAAACTGTTTTTT. This translates into CASSEDRQNEKLFF.

CDR3 nucleotide sequence: TGCGCCAGCAGCCCCGGACTAGCGGGCCCACAGAACACCCAAGAGACCCAGTACTTC. Protein: CASSPGLAGPQNTQETQYF. The genes are TRBV5-1 and TRBJ2-5; 11 positions agree with TRBD2. The CDR3 has 19 amino acids. Germline V CDR1 and CDR2: SGHRS, YFSETQ. J lost 1 base, V lost 4 bases, and 15 bases had no gene match.

The rearrangement uses TRBV12-3 or TRBV12-4 and TRBJ2-7, with D possibly TRBD2 on 5 matching bases. V was trimmed by 4 bases and J by 3 bases, leaving 10 bases between them. The CDR3 is 13 residues long. The CDR3 is CASSSEVGYEQYF. DNA for the CDR3: TGTGCCAGCAGTTCGGAGGTCGGCTACGAGCAGTACTTC.

The gene calls are TRBV28 and TRBJ1-4; no reliable D call. Germline V gene lookup returns CDR1 MDHEN and CDR2 SYDVKM. This CDR3 is built from 17 residues. V lost 6 bases to trimming and J lost 9 bases, with 26 bases between them. The CDR3 protein is CASSSPSNLAPGQKLFF. DNA of the CDR3: TGTGCCAGCAGCTCCCCCTCGAATTTGGCGCCAGGTCAAAAACTGTTTTTT.